Each of the 10 T cell receptor beta chains below was sequenced from the same sample in a study of blood T cells in healthy people across ages. Primed by a sample-barcoded 5' primer and a J-beta primer mix, a second PCR proceeded for about 7 to 11 cycles. A single record per CDR3 protein comes from TCRdb applying MiXCR to the 5' RACE reads. The sample carries around 500,000 distinct CDR3 sequences, about 28% recorded once. The data were also submitted as part of a second study, on T cells of mothers and their children.

The sequenced material came from blood. Source of these receptors: a boy younger than 10 in good health.

The chain carries TRBV19 and TRBJ2-1, with a possible D match to TRBD2 (5 bases). The J call may not be correct, given that the DNA end is closer to TRBJ2-7. Germline V gives CDR1 LNHDA, CDR2 SQIVND (reference sequence). This CDR3 contains 14 residues. The CDR3 region has the DNA TGTGCCAGTAGTACCCCCGGGAAGCATCACGAGCAGTACTTC. Translating it yields CASSTPGKHHEQYF.

V gene TRBV10-2 combines with J gene TRBJ2-5; the D gene could be TRBD1 or TRBD2 (5 bases each). The DNA end lines up better with TRBJ2-7; the J call may be wrong. The CDR3 length is 15 residues. Per the germline V gene, CDR1 is WSHSY and CDR2 is SAAADI. CDR3 amino acids: CASSESGRSSYEQYF. For the CDR3, the DNA is TGCGCCAGCAGTGAGTCGGGACGGAGCTCCTACGAGCAGTACTTC.

A few counts support this clonotype. The rearrangement uses TRBV29-1 and TRBJ2-4, with 8 bases matching TRBD2. Trimming took 4 bases from V and 5 from J; bases not matched to a gene: 13. The CDR3 has 16 residues. Germline CDR1 is SQVTM and CDR2 is ANQGSEA. The CDR3 nucleotides are TGCAGCGTTGGGGCTTTAGCGGGAAGTATCCAAAACATTCAGTACTTC. It yields the protein CSVGALAGSIQNIQYF.

This clonotype occurred a few times. The J gene is TRBJ2-7, the V gene TRBV6-6; 13 positions agree with TRBD2. The germline V gene has CDR1 MNHNY and CDR2 SVGAGI (reference sequence). V lost 7 bases, J lost 5 bases, and 11 bases stayed unmatched. This CDR3 has 16 amino acids. CDR3 protein: CASTPLGTSGIHEQYF. The CDR3 DNA reads TGTGCCAGCACCCCTCTCGGGACTAGCGGGATTCACGAGCAGTACTTC.

This clonotype turned up a few times. This sequence joins TRBV6-2 or TRBV6-3 and TRBJ2-5, with D hard to call. Trimming removed 0 bases from V and 5 bases from J, with 7 bases in between. This CDR3 region has 13 residues. CDR1 MNHEY and CDR2 SVGEGT come from the germline V gene. This CDR3 is CASSYSITETQYF. The CDR3 DNA follows: TGTGCCAGCAGTTACTCGATTACGGAGACCCAGTACTTC.

This clonotype occurred a few times. V is TRBV7-9 and J is TRBJ1-2; 8 positions agree with TRBD1. This CDR3 has 15 amino acids. V was clipped by 5 bases and J by 7 bases; unmatched bases: 12. Germline CDR1 reads SEHNR; CDR2 reads FQNEAQ (reference sequence). CDR3 sequence reads: CASSPYDRGVGGYTF. CDR3 coding DNA: TGTGCCAGCAGCCCCTATGACAGGGGTGTGGGTGGCTACACCTTC.

The chain combines TRBV19 with TRBJ2-1, with TRBD2 matching over 7 bases. There are 15 residues in the CDR3. Germline CDR1 reads LNHDA; CDR2 reads SQIVND (reference sequence). V shed 5 bases and J 0 bases; nucleotides not matched to a gene: 4. Here the CDR3 reads CASSPSGNSYNEQFF. Here the CDR3 DNA reads TGTGCCAGTAGTCCGAGCGGGAACTCCTACAATGAGCAGTTCTTC.

This clonotype was seen more than once but under ten times. The chain combines TRBV7-2 with TRBJ2-4; D uncertain. CDR1 and CDR2 from the germline V gene are SGHTA and FQGNSA. The V gene lost 3 bases and the J gene lost 6 bases, with 6 bases spanning the gap. The CDR3 is made up of 12 amino acids. The chain's CDR3 is CASSFETNIQYF. CDR3 bases: TGTGCCAGCAGCTTTGAGACAAACATTCAGTACTTC.

This clonotype was picked up a small number of times. The V and J genes are TRBV6-6 and TRBJ2-1; 8 bases fit TRBD1. This CDR3 is 15 amino acids long. V trimming: 5 bases; J trimming: 1 base; junction bases outside the gene matches: 4. Germline CDR1 is MNHNY and CDR2 is SVGAGI (reference sequence). This chain's CDR3 is CASSTGGESYNEQFF. The CDR3 DNA reads as TGTGCCAGCAGTACAGGGGGAGAGTCCTACAATGAGCAGTTCTTC.

CDR3 bases: TGCAGCGTTGGGGGGGACTATCCCTACAATGAGCAGTTCTTC. Translating it yields CSVGGDYPYNEQFF. The chain recombines TRBV29-1 with TRBJ2-1, with TRBD2 matching 7 bases. The CDR3 length is 14 residues. Germline V gene sequence: CDR1 SQVTM, CDR2 ANQGSEA. With V trimmed by 4 bases and J by 2 bases, 5 bases remained unmatched.